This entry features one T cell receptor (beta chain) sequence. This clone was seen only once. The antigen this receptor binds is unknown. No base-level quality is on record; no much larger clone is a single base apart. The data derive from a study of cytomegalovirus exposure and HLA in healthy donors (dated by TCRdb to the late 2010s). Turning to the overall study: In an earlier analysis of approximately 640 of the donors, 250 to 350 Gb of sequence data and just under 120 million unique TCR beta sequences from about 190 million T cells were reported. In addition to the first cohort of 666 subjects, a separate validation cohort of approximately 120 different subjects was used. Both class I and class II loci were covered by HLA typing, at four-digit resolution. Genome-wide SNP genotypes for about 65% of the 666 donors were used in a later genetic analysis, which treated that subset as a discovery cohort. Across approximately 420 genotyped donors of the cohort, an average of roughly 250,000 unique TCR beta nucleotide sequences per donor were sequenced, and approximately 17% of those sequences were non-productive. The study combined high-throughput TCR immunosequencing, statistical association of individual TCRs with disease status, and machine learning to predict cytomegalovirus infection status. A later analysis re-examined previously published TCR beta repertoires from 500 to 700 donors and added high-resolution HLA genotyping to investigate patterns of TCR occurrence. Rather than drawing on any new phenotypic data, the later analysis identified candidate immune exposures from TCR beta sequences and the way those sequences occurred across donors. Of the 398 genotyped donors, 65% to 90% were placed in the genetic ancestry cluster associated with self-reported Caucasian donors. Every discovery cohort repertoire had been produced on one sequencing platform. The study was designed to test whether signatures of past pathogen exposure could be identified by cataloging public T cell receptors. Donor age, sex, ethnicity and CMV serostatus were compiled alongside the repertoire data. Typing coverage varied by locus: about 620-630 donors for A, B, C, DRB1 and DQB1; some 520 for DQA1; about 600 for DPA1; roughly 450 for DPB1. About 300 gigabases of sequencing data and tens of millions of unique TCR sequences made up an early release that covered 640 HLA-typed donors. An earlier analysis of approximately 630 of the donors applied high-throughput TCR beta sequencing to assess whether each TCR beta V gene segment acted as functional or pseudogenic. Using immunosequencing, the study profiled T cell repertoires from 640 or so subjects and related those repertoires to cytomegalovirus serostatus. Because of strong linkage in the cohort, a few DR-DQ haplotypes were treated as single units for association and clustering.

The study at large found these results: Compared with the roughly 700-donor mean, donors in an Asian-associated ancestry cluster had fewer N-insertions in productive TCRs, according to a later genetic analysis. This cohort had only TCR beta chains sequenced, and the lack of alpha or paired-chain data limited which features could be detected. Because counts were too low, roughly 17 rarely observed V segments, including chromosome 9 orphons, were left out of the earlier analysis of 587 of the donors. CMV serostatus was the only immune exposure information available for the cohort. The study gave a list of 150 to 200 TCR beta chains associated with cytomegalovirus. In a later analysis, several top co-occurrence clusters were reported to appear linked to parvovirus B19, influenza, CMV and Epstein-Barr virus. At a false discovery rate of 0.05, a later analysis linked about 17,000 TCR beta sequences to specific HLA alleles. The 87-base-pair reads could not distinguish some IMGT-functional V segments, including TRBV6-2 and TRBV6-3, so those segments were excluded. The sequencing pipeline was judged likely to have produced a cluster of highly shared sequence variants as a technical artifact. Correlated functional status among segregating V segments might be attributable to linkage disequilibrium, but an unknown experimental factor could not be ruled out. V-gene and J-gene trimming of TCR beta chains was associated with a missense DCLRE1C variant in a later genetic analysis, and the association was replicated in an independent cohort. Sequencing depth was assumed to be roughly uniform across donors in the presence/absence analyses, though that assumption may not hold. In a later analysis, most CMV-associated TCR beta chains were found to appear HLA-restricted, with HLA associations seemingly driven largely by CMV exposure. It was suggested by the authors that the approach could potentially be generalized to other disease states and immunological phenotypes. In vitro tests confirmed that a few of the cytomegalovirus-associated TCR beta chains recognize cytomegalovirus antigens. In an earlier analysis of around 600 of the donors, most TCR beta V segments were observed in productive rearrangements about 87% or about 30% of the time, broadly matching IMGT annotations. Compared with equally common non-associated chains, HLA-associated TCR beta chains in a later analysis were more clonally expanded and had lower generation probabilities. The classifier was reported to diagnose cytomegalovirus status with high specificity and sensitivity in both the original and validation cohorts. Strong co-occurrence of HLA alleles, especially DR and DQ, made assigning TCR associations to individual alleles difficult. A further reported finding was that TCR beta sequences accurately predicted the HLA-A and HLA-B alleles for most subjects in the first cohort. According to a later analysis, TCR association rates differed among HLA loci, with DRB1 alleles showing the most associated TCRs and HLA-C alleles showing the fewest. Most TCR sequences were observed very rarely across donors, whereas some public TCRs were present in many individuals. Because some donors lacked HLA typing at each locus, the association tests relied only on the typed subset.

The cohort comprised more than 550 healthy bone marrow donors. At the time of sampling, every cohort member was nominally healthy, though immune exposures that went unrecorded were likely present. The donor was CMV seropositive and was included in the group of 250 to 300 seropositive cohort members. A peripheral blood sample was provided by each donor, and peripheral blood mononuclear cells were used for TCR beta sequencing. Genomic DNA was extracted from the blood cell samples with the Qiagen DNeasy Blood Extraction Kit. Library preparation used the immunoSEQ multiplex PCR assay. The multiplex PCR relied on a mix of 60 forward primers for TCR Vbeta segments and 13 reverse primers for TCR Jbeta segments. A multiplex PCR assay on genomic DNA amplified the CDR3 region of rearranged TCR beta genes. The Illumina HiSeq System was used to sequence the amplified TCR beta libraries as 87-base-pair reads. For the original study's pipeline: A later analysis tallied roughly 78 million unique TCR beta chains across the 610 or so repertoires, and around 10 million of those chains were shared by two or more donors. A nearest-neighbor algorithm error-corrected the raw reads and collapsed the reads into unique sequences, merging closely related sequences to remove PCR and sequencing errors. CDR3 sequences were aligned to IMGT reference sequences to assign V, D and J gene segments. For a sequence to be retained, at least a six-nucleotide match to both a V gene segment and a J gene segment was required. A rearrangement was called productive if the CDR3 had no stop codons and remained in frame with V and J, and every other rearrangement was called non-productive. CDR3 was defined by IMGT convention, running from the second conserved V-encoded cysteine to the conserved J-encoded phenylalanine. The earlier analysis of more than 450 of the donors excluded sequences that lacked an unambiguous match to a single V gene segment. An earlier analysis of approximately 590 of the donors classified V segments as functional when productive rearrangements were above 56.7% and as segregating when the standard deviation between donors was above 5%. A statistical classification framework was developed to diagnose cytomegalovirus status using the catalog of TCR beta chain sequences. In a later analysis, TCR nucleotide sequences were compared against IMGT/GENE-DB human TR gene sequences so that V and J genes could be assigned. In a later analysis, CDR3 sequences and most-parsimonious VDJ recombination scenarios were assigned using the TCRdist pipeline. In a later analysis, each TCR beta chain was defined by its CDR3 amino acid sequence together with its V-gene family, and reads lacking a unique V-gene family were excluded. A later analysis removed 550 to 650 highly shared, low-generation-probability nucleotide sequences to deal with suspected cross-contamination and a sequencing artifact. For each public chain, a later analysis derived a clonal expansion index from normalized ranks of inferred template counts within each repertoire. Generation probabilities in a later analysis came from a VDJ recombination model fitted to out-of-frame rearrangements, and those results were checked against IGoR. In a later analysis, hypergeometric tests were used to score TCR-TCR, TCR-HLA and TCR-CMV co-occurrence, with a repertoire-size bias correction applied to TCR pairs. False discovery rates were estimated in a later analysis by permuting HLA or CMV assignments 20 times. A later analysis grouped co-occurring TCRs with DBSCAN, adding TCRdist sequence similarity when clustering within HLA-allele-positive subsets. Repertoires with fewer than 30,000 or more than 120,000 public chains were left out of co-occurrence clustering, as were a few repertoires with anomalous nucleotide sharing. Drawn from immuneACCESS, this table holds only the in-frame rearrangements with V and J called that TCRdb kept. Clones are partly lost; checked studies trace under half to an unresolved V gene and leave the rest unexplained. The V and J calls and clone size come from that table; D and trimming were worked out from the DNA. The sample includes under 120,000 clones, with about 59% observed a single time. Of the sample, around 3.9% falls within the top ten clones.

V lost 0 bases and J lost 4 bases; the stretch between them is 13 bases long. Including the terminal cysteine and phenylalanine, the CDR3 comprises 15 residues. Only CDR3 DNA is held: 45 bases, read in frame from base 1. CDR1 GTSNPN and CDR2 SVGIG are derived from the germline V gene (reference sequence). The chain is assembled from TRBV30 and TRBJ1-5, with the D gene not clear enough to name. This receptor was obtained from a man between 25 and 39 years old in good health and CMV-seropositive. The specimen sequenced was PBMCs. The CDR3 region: CAWSVRGPRNQPQHF. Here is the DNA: TGTGCCTGGAGTGTGCGCGGGCCCCGAAATCAGCCCCAGCATTTT.